This T cell receptor beta chain was sequenced for a study of shared clonotypes between healthy human individuals. Study-level background: CD4 naive and memory got three plates each, CD8 naive two, CD8 memory one.

Whole-study findings and limits: Non-shared clonotypes displayed generation probabilities falling below those of clonotypes present in all four donors.

Germline V CDR1 and CDR2: SGHRS, YFSETQ. This CDR3 spans 15 amino acids. Losses at the gene ends were 3 bases for V and 4 bases for J; bases not matched to a gene: 9. About this clone: The antigen is unknown. Other nucleotide sequences from this sample produce the same CDR3.

Repertoires were generated with immunoSEQ multiplex PCR, while TCRdb's copy carries only in-frame clones and drops some. The sample has hundreds of thousands of clones; 95% to 98% are singletons. The sequenced material came from naive CD4+ T cells sorted from blood. As to subset: CD45RA+ positively selected. The chain carries TRBV5-1 and TRBJ1-1; 7 nucleotides agree with TRBD1. The sequence came from a woman under 40 in good health. The CDR3 DNA reads as TGCGCCAGCAGCTCGAGGGACAGAGGTCTCACTGAAGCTTTCTTT. Encoded protein: CASSSRDRGLTEAFF. Combining the CDR3 with reference TRBV5-1 and TRBJ1-1 gives the whole variable domain KAGVTQTPRYLIKTRGQQVTLSCSPISGHRSVSWYQQTPGQGLQFLFEYFSETQRNKGNFPGRFSGRQFSNSRSEMNVSTLELGDSALYLCASSSRDRGLTEAFFGQGTRLTVV.